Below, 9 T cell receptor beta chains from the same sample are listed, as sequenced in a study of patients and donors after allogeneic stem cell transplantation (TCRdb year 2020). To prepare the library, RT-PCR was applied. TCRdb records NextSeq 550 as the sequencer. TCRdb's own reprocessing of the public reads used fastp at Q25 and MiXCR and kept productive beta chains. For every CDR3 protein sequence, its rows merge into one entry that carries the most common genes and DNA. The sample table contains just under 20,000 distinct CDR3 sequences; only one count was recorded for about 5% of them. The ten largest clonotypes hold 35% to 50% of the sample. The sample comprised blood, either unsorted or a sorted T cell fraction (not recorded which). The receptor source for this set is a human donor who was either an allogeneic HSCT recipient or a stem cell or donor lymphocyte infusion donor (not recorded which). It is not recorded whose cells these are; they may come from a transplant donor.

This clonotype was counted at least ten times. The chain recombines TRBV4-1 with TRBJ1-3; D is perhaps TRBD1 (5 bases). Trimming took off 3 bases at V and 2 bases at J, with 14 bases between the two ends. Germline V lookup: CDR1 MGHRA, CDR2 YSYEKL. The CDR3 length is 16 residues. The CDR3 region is CASSQAGTAAGNTIYF. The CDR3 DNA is TGCGCCAGCAGCCAGGCCGGGACGGCCGCTGGAAACACCATATATTTT.

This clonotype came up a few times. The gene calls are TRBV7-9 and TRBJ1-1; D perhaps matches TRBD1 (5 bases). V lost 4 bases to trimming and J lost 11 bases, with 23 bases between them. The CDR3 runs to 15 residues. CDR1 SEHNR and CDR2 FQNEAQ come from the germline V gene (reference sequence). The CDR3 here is CASSSTQGIPRLAFF. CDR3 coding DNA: TGTGCCAGCAGCTCGACGCAGGGAATTCCTAGGTTGGCTTTCTTT.

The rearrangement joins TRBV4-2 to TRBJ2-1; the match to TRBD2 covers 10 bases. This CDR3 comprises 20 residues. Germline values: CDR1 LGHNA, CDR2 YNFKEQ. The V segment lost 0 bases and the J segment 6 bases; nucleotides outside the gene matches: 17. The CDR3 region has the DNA TGTGCCAGCAGCCAAGATCCGGCTAGCGGGGGTGGTTTATTACGCAATGAGCAGTTCTTC. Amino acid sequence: CASSQDPASGGGLLRNEQFF.

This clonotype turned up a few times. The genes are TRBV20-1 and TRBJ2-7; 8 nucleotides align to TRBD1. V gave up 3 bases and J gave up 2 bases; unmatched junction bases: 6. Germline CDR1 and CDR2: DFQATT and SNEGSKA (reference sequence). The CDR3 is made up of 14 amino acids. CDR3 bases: TGCAGTGCTAGGCTAGACAGGGGCGCCTACGAGCAGTACTTC. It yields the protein CSARLDRGAYEQYF.

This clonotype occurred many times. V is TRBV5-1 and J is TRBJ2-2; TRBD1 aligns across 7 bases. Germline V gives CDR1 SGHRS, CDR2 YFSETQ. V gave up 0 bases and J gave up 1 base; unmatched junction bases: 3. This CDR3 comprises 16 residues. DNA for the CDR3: TGCGCCAGCAGCTTGGAGTGGACAGGGAACACCGGGGAGCTGTTTTTT. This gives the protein CASSLEWTGNTGELFF.

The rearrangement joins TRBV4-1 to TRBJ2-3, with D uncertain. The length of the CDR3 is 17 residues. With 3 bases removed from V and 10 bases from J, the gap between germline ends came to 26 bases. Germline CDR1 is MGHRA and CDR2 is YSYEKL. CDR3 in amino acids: CASSHRPFRATPPAQYF. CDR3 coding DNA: TGCGCCAGCAGCCATAGACCATTCCGGGCCACCCCACCGGCGCAGTATTTT.

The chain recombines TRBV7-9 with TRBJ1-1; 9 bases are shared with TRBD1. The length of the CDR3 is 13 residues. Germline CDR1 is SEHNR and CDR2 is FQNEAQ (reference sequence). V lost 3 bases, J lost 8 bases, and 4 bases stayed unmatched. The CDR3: CASSFWDREEAFF. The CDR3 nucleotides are TGTGCCAGCAGCTTCTGGGACAGGGAAGAAGCTTTCTTT. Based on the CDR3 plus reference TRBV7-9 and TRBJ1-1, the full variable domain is DTGVSQNPRHKITKRGQNVTFRCDPISEHNRLYWYRQTLGQGPEFLTYFQNEAQLEKSRLLSDRFSAERPKGSFSTLEIQRTEQGDSAMYLCASSFWDREEAFFGQGTRLTVV.

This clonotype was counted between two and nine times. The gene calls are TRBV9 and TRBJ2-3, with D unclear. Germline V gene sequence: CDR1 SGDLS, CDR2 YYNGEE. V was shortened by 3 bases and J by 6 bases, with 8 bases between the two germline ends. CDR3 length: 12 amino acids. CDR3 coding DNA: TGTGCCAGCAGCGAGCGCCTGGATACGCAGTATTTT. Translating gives CASSERLDTQYF.

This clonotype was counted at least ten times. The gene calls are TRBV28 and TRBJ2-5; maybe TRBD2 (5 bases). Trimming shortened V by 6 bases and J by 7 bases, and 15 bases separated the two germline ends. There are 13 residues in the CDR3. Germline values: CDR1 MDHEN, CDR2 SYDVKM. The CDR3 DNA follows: TGTGCCAGCAGACTAGACGCCTTTGGGACCCAGTACTTC. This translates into CASRLDAFGTQYF.